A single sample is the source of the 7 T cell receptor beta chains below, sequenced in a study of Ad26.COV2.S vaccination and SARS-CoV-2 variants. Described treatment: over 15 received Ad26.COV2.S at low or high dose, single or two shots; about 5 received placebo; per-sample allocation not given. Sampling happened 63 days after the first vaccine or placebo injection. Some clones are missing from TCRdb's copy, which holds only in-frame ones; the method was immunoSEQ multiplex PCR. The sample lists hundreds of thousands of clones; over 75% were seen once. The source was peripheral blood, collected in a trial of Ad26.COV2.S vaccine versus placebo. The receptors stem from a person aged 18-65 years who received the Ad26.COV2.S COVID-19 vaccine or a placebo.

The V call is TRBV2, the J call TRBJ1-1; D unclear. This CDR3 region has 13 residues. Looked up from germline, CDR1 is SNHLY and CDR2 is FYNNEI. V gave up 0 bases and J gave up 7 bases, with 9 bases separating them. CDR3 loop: CASSEAVSLEAFF. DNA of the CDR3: TGTGCCAGCAGTGAAGCAGTCTCTCTTGAAGCTTTCTTT.

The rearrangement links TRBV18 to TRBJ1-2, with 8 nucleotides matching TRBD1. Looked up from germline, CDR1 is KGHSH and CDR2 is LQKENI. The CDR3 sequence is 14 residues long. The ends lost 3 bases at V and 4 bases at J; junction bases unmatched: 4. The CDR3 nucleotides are TGTGCCAGCTCACCGGGACAGGACTCCTATGGCTACACCTTC. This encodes CASSPGQDSYGYTF.

CDR3 region: CASSPLTGQGFRSGANVLTF. The CDR3 nucleotides read TGCGCCAGCAGCCCACTAACCGGACAGGGATTCCGCTCTGGGGCCAACGTCCTGACTTTC. V is TRBV5-1 and J is TRBJ2-6; 8 bases line up with TRBD1. The J segment lost 0 bases and the V segment lost 4 bases, leaving 15 bases of the junction unmatched. Germline V gives CDR1 SGHRS, CDR2 YFSETQ. The length of the CDR3 is 20 residues.

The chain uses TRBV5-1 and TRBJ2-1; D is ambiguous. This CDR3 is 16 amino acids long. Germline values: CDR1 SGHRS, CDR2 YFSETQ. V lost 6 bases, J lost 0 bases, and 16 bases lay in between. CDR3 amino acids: CASTLLRKSSYNEQFF. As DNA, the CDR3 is TGCGCCAGCACCCTCCTACGGAAGAGCTCCTACAATGAGCAGTTCTTC.

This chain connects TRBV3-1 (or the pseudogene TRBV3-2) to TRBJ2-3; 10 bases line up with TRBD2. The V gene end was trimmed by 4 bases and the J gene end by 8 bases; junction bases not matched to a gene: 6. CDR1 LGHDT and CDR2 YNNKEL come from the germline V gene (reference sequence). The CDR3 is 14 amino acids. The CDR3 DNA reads TGTGCCAGCAGCCGCGGGACTAGCGCGGGTACGCAGTATTTT. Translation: CASSRGTSAGTQYF.

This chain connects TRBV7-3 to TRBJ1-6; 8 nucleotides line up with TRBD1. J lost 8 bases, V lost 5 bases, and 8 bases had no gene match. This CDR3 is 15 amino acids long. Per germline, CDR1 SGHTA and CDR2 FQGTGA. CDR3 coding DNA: TGTGCCAGCAGCAACGGACAGGGAGGTGATTCACCCCTCCACTTT. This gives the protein CASSNGQGGDSPLHF.

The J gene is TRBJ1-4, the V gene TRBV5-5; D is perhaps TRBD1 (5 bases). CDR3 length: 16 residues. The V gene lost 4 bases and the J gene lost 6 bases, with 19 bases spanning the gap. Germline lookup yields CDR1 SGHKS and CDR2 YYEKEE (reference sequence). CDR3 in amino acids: CASSLAYRRGYEKLFF. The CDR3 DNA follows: TGTGCCAGCAGCCTAGCTTACCGGAGGGGATATGAAAAACTGTTTTTT.